Each of the 13 T cell receptor beta chains below was sequenced from the same sample in a study of blood T cell repertoires in COVID-19. Here immunoSEQ multiplex PCR was the method, and the copy in TCRdb shows in-frame clones only, minus some. There are approximately 170,000 clones in the sample; approximately 82% occur only once, and 15% to 20% lies in the top ten. Sequencing was done on a sample of peripheral blood. All receptors derive from an older woman who had recovered from COVID-19.

V gene TRBV10-3 combines with J gene TRBJ1-2; 7 positions match TRBD1. The germline V gene encodes CDR1 ENHRY and CDR2 SYGVKD. Germline trimming cut 4 bases from V and 2 bases from J; bases unmatched to any gene: 7. This CDR3 has 15 amino acids. The CDR3 nucleotides read TGTGCCATCAGTGTGGGACAGCCACTCAACTATGGCTACACCTTC. This sequence encodes CAISVGQPLNYGYTF.

The rearrangement links TRBV30 to TRBJ1-6, with a weak D call TRBD1 (6 bases). Germline V gene lookup returns CDR1 GTSNPN and CDR2 SVGIG (reference sequence). Between the trimmed V and J ends, which lost 4 bases and 4 bases, there was a span of 11 bases. The CDR3 is made up of 14 amino acids. CDR3 sequence reads: CAWNLGTYNSPLHF. The DNA of the CDR3 is TGTGCCTGGAACCTCGGGACATATAATTCACCCCTCCACTTT. The whole variable domain, remainder taken from reference TRBV30 and TRBJ1-6, is SQTIHQWPATLVQPVGSPLSLECTVEGTSNPNLYWYRQAAGRGLQLLFYSVGIGQISSEVPQNLSASRPQDRQFILSSKKLLLSDSGFYLCAWNLGTYNSPLHFGNGTRLTVT.

This chain links TRBV9 with TRBJ2-6; D unclear. Deletions cut 0 bases from V and 0 bases from J, with 13 bases between. Germline CDR1 SGDLS, CDR2 YYNGEE. This CDR3 region has 18 residues. CDR3 loop: CASSVGVRRGSGANVLTF. In DNA, the CDR3 is TGTGCCAGCAGCGTAGGGGTTAGGAGAGGCTCTGGGGCCAACGTCCTGACTTTC.

The chain links TRBV4-1 to TRBJ1-4; D perhaps matches TRBD1 (5 bases). The germline CDR1 and CDR2 sequences are MGHRA and YSYEKL. CDR3 length: 16 residues. Trimming took off 5 bases at V and 0 bases at J, with 13 bases between the two ends. CDR3 protein: CASSTRPGATNEKLFF. The CDR3 DNA sequence: TGCGCCAGCAGCACCCGCCCGGGGGCAACTAATGAAAAACTGTTTTTT.

J is TRBJ1-5 and V is TRBV25-1, with D tentatively TRBD1 (6 bases). The CDR3 loop spans 13 amino acids. From germline, CDR1 is MGHDK and CDR2 SYGVNS. Trimming took off 7 bases at V and 6 bases at J, with 13 bases between the two ends. The CDR3 region is CASTGGGGQPQHF. The DNA for the CDR3 is TGTGCCAGCACCGGGGGGGGCGGTCAGCCCCAGCATTTT.

The chain links TRBV3-1 (or the pseudogene TRBV3-2) to TRBJ2-7; D gene ambiguous. Germline V gives CDR1 LGHDT, CDR2 YNNKEL (reference sequence). V was clipped by 4 bases and J by 0 bases, with 10 bases between them. CDR3 size: 14 residues. The chain's CDR3 is CASSLRLGSYEQYF. As DNA, the CDR3 is TGTGCCAGCAGCCTCCGACTGGGCTCCTACGAGCAGTACTTC.

The chain carries TRBV5-1 and TRBJ2-7; possible D gene TRBD1, 6 bases. This CDR3 has 13 amino acids. V was cut by 4 bases and J by 7 bases, with 15 bases left in between. Per the germline V gene, CDR1 is SGHRS and CDR2 is YFSETQ. The CDR3, as DNA: TGCGCCAGCAGCCCCGACCCTCAGGGGGAGCAGTACTTC. Its protein product is CASSPDPQGEQYF.

This chain connects TRBV2 to TRBJ2-3, with D tentatively TRBD2 (7 bases). V was clipped by 3 bases and J by 1 base, with 17 bases between them. The CDR3 is made up of 17 amino acids. Germline-derived CDR1 and CDR2 are SNHLY and FYNNEI. The CDR3 DNA follows: TGTGCCAGCAGTGAGGGTTCTGGCGGGGGCCGCACAGATACGCAGTATTTT. The encoded protein is CASSEGSGGGRTDTQYF.

The chain is built from TRBV7-3 and TRBJ2-7; TRBD1 matches 7 bases. V lost 2 bases to trimming and J lost 5 bases; unmatched junction nucleotides: 6. CDR1 SGHTA and CDR2 FQGTGA come from the germline V gene. CDR3 length: 14 residues. CDR3 region: CASSLSGGADEQYF. In DNA form, the CDR3 reads TGTGCCAGCAGCTTATCAGGGGGAGCGGACGAGCAGTACTTC.

The chain employs TRBV18 and TRBJ1-6; 7 positions agree with TRBD1. Germline loops: CDR1 KGHSH, CDR2 LQKENI. With 3 bases clipped from V and 6 bases from J, the junction kept 2 bases outside the gene matches. This CDR3 region has 14 residues. The CDR3 loop is CASSPGQPNSPLHF. Written as DNA, the CDR3 is TGTGCCAGCTCACCGGGACAGCCTAATTCACCCCTCCACTTT.

The V gene is TRBV2, the J gene TRBJ2-3; 12 nucleotides line up with TRBD2. V was pared by 6 bases and J by 4 bases, with 5 bases of the junction left unmatched. Germline lookup yields CDR1 SNHLY and CDR2 FYNNEI. The CDR3 extends over 15 amino acids. CDR3 in DNA: TGTGCCAGCAGGCCGGGACTAGCGGGTCCAGATACGCAGTATTTT. Translated: CASRPGLAGPDTQYF.

V is TRBV6-5 and J is TRBJ1-2; D is possibly TRBD1 (5 bases). V dropped 6 bases and J dropped 10 bases, with 24 bases sitting between them. The V gene's germline CDR1 is MNHEY and CDR2 SVGAGI. The CDR3 extends over 15 amino acids. CDR3 amino acids: CASSSPVDPRVDYTF. The CDR3 region has the DNA TGTGCCAGCAGCTCTCCTGTGGATCCCAGGGTTGACTACACCTTC.

Comment on this clone: This sample also contains other DNA sequences that code for the same CDR3. The gene calls are TRBV7-2 and TRBJ1-2, with no clear D. The CDR3 runs 12 residues. Germline values: CDR1 SGHTA, CDR2 FQGNSA. V lost 5 bases and J 5 bases, leaving 9 bases between the germline ends. In DNA form, the CDR3 reads TGTGCCAGCAGCCCCCCCGGGTATGGCTACACCTTC. Protein sequence: CASSPPGYGYTF.